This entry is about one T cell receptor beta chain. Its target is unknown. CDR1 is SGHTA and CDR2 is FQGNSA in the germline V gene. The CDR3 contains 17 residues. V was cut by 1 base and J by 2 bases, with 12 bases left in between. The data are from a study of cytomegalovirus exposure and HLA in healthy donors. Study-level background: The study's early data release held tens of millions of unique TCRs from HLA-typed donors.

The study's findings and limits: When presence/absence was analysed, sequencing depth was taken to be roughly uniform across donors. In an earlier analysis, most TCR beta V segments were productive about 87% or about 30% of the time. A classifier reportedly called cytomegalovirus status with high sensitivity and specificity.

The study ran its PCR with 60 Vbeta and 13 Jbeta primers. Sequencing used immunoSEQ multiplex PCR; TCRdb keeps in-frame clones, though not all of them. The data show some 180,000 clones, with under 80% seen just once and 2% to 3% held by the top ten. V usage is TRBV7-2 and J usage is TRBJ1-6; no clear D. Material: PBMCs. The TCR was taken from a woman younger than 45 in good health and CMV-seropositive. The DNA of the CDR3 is TGTGCCAGCAGCTTAGACGGCAGGCTGACCTATAATTCACCCCTCCACTTT. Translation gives CASSLDGRLTYNSPLHF.